This T cell receptor beta chain was sequenced during a study of blood T cell repertoires in COVID-19. Study overall: Italy, Spain and the United States were the sources of the convalescent and acute COVID-19 samples. Sources were T cells, B-cell-depleted T cells, or PBMCs; the material itself was cDNA or gDNA.

In the authors' methods: Reference gene primer amplification gave estimated nucleated cell counts. The assay was immunoSEQ multiplex PCR, and TCRdb's table has in-frame clones only and misses some. For V, J and clone size, that table is used; D and trimming come from the DNA. The sample contains approximately 120,000 clones, around 83% of which appear only once. Seattle researchers signed up patients amid active infection and tracked them longitudinally. Germline values: CDR1 DFQATT, CDR2 SNEGSKA (reference sequence). Trimming cost V 5 bases and J 7 bases, with 8 bases left between them. The CDR3 is made up of 10 amino acids.

Material: peripheral blood. The rearrangement joins TRBV20-1 to TRBJ1-2, with D unclear. This sequence originates from a woman over 75 with COVID-19, enrolled during active disease. CDR3 in DNA: TGCAGTGCTGAGGTGGGTGGCTACACCTTC. Its translation is CSAEVGGYTF.